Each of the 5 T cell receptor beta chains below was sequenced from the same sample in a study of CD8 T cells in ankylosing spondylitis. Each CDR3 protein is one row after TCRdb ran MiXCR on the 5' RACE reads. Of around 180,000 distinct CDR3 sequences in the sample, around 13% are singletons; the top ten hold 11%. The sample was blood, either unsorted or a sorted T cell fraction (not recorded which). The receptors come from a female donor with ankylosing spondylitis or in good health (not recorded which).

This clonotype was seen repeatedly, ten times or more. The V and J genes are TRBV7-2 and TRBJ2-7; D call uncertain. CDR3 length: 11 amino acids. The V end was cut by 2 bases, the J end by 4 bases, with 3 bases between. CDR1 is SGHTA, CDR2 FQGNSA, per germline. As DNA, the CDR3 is TGTGCCAGCAGCTTAAGGTACGAGCAGTACTTC. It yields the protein CASSLRYEQYF.

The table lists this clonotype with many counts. Here the CDR3 reads CASSRTGDSTDTQYF. The DNA for the CDR3 is TGCGCCAGCAGCAGGACCGGGGACTCCACAGATACGCAGTATTTT. V and J are TRBV5-1 and TRBJ2-3; D might be TRBD2 (6 bases). Trimming pared 4 bases from V and 2 bases from J, leaving 14 bases between. Germline assignment: CDR1 SGHRS and CDR2 YFSETQ. This CDR3 region has 15 residues.

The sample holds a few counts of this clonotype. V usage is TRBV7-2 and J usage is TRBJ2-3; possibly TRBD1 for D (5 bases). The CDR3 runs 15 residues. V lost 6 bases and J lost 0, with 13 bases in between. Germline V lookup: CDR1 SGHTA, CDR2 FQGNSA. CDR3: CASSPQGTSTDTQYF. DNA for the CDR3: TGTGCCAGCAGTCCTCAGGGTACTAGCACAGATACGCAGTATTTT. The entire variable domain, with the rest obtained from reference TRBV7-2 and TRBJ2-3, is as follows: GAGVSQSPSNKVTEKGKDVELRCDPISGHTALYWYRQSLGQGLEFLIYFQGNSAPDKSGLPSDRFSAERTGGSVSTLTIQRTQQEDSAVYLCASSPQGTSTDTQYFGPGTRLTVL.

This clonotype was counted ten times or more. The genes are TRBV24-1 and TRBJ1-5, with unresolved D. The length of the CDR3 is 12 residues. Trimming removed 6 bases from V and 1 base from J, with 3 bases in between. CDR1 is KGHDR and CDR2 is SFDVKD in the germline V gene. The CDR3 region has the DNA TGTGCCACCAGTACCAGCAATCAGCCCCAGCATTTT. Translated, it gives CATSTSNQPQHF.

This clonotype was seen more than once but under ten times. This CDR3 is CSARESAVSTDTQYF. CDR3 coding DNA: TGCAGTGCTAGAGAGTCAGCGGTGAGCACAGATACGCAGTATTTT. The chain joins TRBV20-1 to TRBJ2-3, with a possible D match to TRBD2 (5 bases). Trimming removed 0 bases from V and 0 bases from J, with 10 bases in between. There are 15 residues in the CDR3. The germline gives CDR1 DFQATT, CDR2 SNEGSKA (reference sequence).